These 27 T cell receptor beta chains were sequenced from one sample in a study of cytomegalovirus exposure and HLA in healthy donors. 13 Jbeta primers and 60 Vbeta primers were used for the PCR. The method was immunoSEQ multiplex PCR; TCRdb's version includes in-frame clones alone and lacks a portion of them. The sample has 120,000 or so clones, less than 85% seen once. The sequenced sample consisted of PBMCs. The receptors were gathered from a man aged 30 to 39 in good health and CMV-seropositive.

The CDR3 DNA follows: TGTGCCAGCAGCAGCCGGGGAGGAGAGACCCAGTACTTC. Protein sequence: CASSSRGGETQYF. V is TRBV6-4 and J is TRBJ2-5, with D tentatively TRBD2 (6 bases). Germline V gene data show CDR1 as MRHNA and CDR2 as SNTAGT. The CDR3 consists of 13 residues. V was trimmed by 6 bases and J by 4 bases, leaving 12 bases between them.

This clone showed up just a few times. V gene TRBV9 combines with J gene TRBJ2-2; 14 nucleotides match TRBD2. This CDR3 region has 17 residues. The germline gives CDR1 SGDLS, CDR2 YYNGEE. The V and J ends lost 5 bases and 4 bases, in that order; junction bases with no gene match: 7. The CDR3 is CASRPGTSGGSTGELFF. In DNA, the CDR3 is TGTGCCAGCAGGCCCGGGACTAGCGGGGGATCCACCGGGGAGCTGTTTTTT.

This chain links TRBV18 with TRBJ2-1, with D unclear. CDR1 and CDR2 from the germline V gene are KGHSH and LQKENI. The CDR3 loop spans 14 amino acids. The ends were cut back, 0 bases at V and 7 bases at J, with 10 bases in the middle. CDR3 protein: CASSPPLGLNEQFF. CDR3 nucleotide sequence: TGTGCCAGCTCACCACCGCTAGGTTTGAATGAGCAGTTCTTC.

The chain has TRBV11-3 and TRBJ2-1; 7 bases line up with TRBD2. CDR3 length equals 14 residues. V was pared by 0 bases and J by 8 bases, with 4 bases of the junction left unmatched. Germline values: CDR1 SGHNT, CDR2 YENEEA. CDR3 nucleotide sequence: TGTGCCAGCAGCTTAGAGGGGGGGTTAGATGAGCAGTTCTTC. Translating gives CASSLEGGLDEQFF.

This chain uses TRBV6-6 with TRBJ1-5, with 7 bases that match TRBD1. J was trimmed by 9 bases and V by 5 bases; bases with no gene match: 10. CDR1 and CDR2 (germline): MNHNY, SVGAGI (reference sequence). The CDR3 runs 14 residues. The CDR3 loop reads CASSPRQGLAPQHF. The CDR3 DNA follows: TGTGCCAGCAGTCCCCGACAGGGCCTTGCGCCCCAGCATTTT.

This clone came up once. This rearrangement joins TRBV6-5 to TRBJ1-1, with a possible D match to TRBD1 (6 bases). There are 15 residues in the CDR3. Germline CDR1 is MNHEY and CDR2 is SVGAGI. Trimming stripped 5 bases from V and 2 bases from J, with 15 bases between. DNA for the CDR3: TGTGCCAGCAGTATTAACGGGGGGGCTAACACTGAAGCTTTCTTT. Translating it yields CASSINGGANTEAFF.

CDR3 DNA sequence: TGTGCCAGCAGCCGGGACTCGAACACTGAAGCTTTCTTT. Protein sequence: CASSRDSNTEAFF. The chain couples TRBV7-9 to TRBJ1-1; weak D call: TRBD1 (5 bases). The V gene's germline CDR1 is SEHNR and CDR2 FQNEAQ (reference sequence). The CDR3 runs to 13 residues. V gave up 5 bases and J gave up 1 base, with 8 bases separating them.

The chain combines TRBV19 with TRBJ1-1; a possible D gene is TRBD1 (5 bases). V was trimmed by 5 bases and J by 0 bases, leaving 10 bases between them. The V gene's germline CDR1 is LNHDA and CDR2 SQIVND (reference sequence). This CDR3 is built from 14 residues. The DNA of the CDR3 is TGTGCCAGTAGTTTTCAGGACATGAACACTGAAGCTTTCTTT. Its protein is CASSFQDMNTEAFF.

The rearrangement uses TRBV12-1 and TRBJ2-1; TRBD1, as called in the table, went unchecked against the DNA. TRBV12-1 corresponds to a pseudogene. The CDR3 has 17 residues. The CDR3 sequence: CSSSFFSGTGVYNEQFF. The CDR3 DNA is TGTTCCAGCAGCTTCTTTTCTGGGACAGGGGTATACAATGAGCAGTTCTTC.

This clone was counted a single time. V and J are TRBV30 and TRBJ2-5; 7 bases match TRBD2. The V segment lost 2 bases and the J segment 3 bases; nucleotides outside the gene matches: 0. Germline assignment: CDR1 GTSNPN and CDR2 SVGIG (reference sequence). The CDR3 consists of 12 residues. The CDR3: CAWSRGEETQYF. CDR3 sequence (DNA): TGTGCCTGGAGTCGGGGGGAAGAGACCCAGTACTTC.

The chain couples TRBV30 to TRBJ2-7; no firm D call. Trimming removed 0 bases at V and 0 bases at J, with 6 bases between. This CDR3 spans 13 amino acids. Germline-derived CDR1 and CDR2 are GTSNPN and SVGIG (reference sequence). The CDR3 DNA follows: TGTGCCTGGAGTGTTTCAGTCTCCTACGAGCAGTACTTC. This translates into CAWSVSVSYEQYF. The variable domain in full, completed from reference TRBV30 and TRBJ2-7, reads SQTIHQWPATLVQPVGSPLSLECTVEGTSNPNLYWYRQAAGRGLQLLFYSVGIGQISSEVPQNLSASRPQDRQFILSSKKLLLSDSGFYLCAWSVSVSYEQYFGPGTRLTVT.

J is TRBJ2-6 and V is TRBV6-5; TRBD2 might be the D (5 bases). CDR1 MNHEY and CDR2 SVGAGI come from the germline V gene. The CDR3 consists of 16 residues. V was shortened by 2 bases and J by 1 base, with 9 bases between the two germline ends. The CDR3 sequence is CASSYIGVSGANVLTF. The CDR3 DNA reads TGTGCCAGCAGTTACATCGGGGTTTCTGGGGCCAACGTCCTGACTTTC.

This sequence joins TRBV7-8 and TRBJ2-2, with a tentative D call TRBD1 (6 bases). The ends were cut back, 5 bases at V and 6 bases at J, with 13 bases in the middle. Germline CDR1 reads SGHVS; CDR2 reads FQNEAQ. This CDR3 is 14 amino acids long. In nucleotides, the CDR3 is TGTGCCAGCAGCCGATGGGCAGGGGCCGGGGAGCTGTTTTTT. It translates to CASSRWAGAGELFF.

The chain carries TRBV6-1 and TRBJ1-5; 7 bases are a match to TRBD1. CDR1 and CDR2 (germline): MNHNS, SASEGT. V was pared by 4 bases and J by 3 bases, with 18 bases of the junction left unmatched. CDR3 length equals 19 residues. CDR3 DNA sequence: TGTGCCAGCAGTGTGGGTCGGATTTGGGGACAGCTATCCAATCAGCCCCAGCATTTT. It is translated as CASSVGRIWGQLSNQPQHF.

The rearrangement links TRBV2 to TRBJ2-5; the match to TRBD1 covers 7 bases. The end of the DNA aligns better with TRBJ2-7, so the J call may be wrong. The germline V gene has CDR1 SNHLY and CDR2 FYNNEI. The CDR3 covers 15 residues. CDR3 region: CASRVGTVTIYEQYF. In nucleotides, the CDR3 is TGTGCCAGCAGGGTAGGGACAGTAACAATCTACGAGCAGTACTTC.

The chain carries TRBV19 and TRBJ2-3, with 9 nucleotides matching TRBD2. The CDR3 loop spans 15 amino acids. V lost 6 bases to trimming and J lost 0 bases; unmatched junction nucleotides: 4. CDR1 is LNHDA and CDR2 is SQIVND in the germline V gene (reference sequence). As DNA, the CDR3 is TGTGCCAGTAGCAGAGGGACTAGCAGCACAGATACGCAGTATTTT. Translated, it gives CASSRGTSSTDTQYF.

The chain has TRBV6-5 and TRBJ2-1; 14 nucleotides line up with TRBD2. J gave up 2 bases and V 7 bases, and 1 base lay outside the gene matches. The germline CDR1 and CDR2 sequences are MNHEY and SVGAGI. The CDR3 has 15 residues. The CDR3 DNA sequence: TGTGCCAGCAAGGGACTAGCGGGGGCCTACAATGAGCAGTTCTTC. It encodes CASKGLAGAYNEQFF.

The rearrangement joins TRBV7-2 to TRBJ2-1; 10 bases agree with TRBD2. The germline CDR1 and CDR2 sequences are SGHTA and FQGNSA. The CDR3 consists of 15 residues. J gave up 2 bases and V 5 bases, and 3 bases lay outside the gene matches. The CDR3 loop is CASSLSGGAYNEQFF. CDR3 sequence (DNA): TGTGCCAGCAGCCTGAGCGGGGGGGCCTACAATGAGCAGTTCTTC. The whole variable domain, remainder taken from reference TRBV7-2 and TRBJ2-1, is GAGVSQSPSNKVTEKGKDVELRCDPISGHTALYWYRQSLGQGLEFLIYFQGNSAPDKSGLPSDRFSAERTGGSVSTLTIQRTQQEDSAVYLCASSLSGGAYNEQFFGPGTRLTVL.

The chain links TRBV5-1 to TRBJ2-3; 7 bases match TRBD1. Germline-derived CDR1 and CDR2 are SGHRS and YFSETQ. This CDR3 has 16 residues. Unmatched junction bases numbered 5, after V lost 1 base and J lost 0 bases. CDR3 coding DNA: TGCGCCAGCAGCTTGTCGGACAGGATAAGCACAGATACGCAGTATTTT. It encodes CASSLSDRISTDTQYF.

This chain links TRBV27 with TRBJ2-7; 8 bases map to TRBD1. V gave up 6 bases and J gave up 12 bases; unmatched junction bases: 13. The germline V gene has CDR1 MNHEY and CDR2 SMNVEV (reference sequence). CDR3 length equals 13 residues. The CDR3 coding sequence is TGTGCCAGCAGACAGAACCAGGGGGCGCACAGGTACTTC. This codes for CASRQNQGAHRYF.

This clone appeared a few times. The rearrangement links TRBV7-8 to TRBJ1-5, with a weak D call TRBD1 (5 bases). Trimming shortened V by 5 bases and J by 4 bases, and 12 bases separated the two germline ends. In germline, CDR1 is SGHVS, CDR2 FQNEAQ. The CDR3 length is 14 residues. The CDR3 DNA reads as TGTGCCAGCAGCGCCAGGGTACTAAATCAGCCCCAGCATTTT. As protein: CASSARVLNQPQHF.

CDR3 nucleotide sequence: TGTGCCAGCTCACCACCCTACAGCCAAGAGACCCAGTACTTC. The encoded protein is CASSPPYSQETQYF. This rearrangement joins TRBV18 to TRBJ2-5; D not resolved. Per germline, CDR1 KGHSH and CDR2 LQKENI. The CDR3 is made up of 14 amino acids. Trimming stripped 0 bases from V and 1 base from J, with 6 bases between.

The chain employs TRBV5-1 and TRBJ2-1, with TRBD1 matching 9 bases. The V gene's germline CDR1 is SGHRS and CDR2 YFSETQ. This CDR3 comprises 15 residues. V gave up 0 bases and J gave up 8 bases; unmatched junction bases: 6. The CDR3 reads CASSLVQGARDEQFF. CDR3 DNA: TGCGCCAGCAGCTTGGTACAGGGGGCGCGGGATGAGCAGTTCTTC.

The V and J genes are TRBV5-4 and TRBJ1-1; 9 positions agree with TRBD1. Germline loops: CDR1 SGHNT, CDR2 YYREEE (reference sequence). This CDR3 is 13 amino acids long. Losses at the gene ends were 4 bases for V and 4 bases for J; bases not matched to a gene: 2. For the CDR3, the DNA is TGTGCCAGCAGCGGGACAGGGAGCACTGAAGCTTTCTTT. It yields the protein CASSGTGSTEAFF.

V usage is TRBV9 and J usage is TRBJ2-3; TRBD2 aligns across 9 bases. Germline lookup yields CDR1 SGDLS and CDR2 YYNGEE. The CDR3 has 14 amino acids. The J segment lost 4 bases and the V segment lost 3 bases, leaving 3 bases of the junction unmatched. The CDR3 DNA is TGTGCCAGCAGCGCCGCGGGGGGGCCAGATACGCAGTATTTT. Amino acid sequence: CASSAAGGPDTQYF.

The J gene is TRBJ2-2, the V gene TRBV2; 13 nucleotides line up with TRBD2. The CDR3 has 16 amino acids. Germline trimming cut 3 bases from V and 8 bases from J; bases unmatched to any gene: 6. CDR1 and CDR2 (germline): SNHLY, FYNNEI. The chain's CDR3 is CASSDTTSGGSGELFF. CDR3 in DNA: TGTGCCAGCAGTGATACGACTAGCGGGGGGTCGGGGGAGCTGTTTTTT. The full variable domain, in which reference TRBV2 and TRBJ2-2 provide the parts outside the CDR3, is EPEVTQTPSHQVTQMGQEVILRCVPISNHLYFYWYRQILGQKVEFLVSFYNNEISEKSEIFDDQFSVERPDGSNFTLKIRSTKLEDSAMYFCASSDTTSGGSGELFFGEGSRLTVL.

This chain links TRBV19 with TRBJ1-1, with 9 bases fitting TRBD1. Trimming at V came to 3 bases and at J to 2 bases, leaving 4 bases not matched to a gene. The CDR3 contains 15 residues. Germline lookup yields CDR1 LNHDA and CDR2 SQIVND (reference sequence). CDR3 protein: CASSIGTGRNTEAFF. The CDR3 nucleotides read TGTGCCAGTAGTATCGGGACAGGGAGAAACACTGAAGCTTTCTTT.